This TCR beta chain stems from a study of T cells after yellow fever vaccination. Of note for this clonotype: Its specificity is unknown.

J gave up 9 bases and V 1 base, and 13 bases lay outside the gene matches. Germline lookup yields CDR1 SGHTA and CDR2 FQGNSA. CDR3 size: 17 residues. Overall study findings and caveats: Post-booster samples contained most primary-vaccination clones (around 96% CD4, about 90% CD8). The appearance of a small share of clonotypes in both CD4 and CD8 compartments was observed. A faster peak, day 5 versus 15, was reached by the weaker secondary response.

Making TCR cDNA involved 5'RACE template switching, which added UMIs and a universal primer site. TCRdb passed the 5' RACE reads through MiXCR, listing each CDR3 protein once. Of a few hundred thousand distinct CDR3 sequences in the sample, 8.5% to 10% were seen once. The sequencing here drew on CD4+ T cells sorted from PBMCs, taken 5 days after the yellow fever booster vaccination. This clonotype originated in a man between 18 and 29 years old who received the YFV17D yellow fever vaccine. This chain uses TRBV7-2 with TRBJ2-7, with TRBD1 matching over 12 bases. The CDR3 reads CASSLGGAGTGGARQYV. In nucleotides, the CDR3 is TGTGCCAGCAGCTTAGGTGGGGCCGGGACAGGGGGCGCAAGGCAGTACGTC.